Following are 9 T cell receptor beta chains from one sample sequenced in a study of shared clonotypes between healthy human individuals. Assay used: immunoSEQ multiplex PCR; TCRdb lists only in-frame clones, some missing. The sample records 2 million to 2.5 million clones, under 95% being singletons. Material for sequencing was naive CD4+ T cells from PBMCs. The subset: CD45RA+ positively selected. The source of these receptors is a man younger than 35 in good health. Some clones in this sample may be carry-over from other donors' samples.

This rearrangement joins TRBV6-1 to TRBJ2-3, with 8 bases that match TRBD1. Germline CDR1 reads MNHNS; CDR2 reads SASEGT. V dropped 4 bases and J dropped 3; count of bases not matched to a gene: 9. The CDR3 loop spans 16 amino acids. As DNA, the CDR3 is TGTGCCAGCAGTGTAACGACAGGGGTGTTTACAGATACGCAGTATTTT. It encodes CASSVTTGVFTDTQYF.

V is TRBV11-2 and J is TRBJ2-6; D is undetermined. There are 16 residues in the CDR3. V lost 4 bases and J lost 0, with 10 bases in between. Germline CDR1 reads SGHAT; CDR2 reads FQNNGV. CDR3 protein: CASSSLLDSGANVLTF. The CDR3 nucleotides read TGTGCCAGCAGCTCCCTCTTGGACTCTGGGGCCAACGTCCTGACTTTC.

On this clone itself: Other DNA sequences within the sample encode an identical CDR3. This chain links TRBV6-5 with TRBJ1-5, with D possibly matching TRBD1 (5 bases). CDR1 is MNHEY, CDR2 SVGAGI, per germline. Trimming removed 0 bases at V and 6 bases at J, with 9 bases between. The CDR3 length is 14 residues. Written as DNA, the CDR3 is TGTGCCAGCAGTTACTCAGGGGTCGGTCAGCCCCAGCATTTT. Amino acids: CASSYSGVGQPQHF.

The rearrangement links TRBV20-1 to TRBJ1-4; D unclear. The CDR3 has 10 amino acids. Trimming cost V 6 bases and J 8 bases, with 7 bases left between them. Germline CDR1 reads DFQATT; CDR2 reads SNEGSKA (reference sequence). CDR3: CSALGEKLFF. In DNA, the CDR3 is TGCAGTGCCCTAGGGGAAAAACTGTTTTTT.

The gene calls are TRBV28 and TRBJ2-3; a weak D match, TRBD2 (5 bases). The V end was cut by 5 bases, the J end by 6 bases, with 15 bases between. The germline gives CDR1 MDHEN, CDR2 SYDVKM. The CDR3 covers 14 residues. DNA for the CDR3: TGTGCCAGCAGTCCCCCCGGGGTAAGGGATACGCAGTATTTT. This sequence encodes CASSPPGVRDTQYF.

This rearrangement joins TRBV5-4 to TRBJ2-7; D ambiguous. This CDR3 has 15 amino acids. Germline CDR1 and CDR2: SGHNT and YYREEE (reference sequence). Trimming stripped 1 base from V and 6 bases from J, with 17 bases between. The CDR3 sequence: CASSLRLNVVSEQYF. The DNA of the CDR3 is TGTGCCAGCAGCTTGCGTTTGAATGTAGTTTCCGAGCAGTACTTC.

The CDR3 DNA sequence: TGTGCCAGCAGCTGGGGGACTAGCGCAGAGACCCAGTACTTC. This codes for CASSWGTSAETQYF. This chain connects TRBV7-8 to TRBJ2-5; 10 bases are a match to TRBD2. Germline assignment: CDR1 SGHVS and CDR2 FQNEAQ. This CDR3 has 14 residues. The V gene end was trimmed by 4 bases and the J gene end by 4 bases; junction bases not matched to a gene: 3.

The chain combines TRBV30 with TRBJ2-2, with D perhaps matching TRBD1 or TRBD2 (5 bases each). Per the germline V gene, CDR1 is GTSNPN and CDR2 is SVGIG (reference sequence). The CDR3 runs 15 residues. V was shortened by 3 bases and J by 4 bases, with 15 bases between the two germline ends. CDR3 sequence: CAWSGARIRTGELFF. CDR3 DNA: TGTGCCTGGAGCGGGGCCAGGATTCGCACCGGGGAGCTGTTTTTT.

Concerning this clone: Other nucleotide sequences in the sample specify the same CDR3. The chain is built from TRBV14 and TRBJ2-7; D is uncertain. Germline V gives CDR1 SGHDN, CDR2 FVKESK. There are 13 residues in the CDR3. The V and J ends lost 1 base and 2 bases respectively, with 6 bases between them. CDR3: CASSQGRAYEQYF. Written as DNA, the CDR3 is TGTGCCAGCAGCCAAGGCAGAGCCTACGAGCAGTACTTC.